These T cell receptor beta chains were read from a single sample in a study of post-analysis software for immune sequencing data. TCRdb re-called the PCR reads with MiXCR, one entry per CDR3 protein. The data contain about 500,000 distinct CDR3 sequences, around 40% of them singletons. Sequencing was done on a sample of blood. The receptors shown here come from a girl under 18 with multiple sclerosis. CDR3s include the opening cysteine and the closing phenylalanine or tryptophan. Fields, in order: V gene, J gene, CDR3 protein.

TRBV7-2,TRBJ1-2,CASSPRTGDNYGYTF
TRBV30,TRBJ2-2,CAWSVGGELFF
TRBV20-1,TRBJ2-7,CSARGRDRGPYEQYF
TRBV7-2,TRBJ2-7,CASSLGTDLISYEQYF
TRBV29-1,TRBJ2-7,CSVGPGQPYEQYF
TRBV29-1,TRBJ2-6,CGVSGQGSGANVLTF
TRBV15,TRBJ1-4,CATSWDRGEKLFF
TRBV20-1,TRBJ2-5,CSARTSGQETQYF
TRBV12-3/TRBV12-4,-,CASSFRFREATHEQYF
TRBV7-2,TRBJ2-7,CASSPSQGQRSYEQYF
TRBV28,TRBJ2-1,CASSLAGRDNEQFF
TRBV20-1,TRBJ2-3,CSARSADVHTDTQYF
TRBV20-1,TRBJ2-5,CTASGIQETQYF
TRBV10-3,-,CAISESVLAGDDEQYF
TRBV5-1,TRBJ2-1,CASSLVRKGLAGGPGSYNEQFF
TRBV25-1,TRBJ1-1,CASSESQQVNTEAFF
TRBV20-1,TRBJ2-4,CSASGLGRTQYF
TRBV12-3/TRBV12-4,TRBJ2-2,CASSPGRNTGELFF
TRBV20-1,TRBJ1-4,CSARANRVTNEKLFF
TRBV3-1,TRBJ2-7,CASSQGIGYEQYF
TRBV20-1,TRBJ2-3,CSAAFSGRGADTQYF
TRBV5-5,TRBJ2-7,CASSLWGERDEQYF
TRBV6-5,-,CASSYSGTSNEQYF
TRBV20-1,TRBJ2-1,CSASLVADEYNEQFF
TRBV20-1,TRBJ2-7,CSADRGAEQYF
TRBV7-9,TRBJ2-4,CASSSLASMENIQYF
TRBV5-1,TRBJ2-1,CASSSGDRGHEQFF
TRBV20-1,TRBJ2-7,CSARDHSQGRTYEQYF
TRBV15,TRBJ1-5,CATSSKTGIRNQPQHF
TRBV7-2,-,CASSLGSSTTEQYF
TRBV12-3/TRBV12-4,TRBJ1-2,CASSLRGEGYTF
TRBV5-1,TRBJ1-2,CASSSGTGDGYTF
TRBV29-1,TRBJ1-6,CSVENPLGAIHSPLHF
TRBV27,TRBJ1-1,CATRKTGGNTEAFF
TRBV6-6,TRBJ2-5,CASGLGNGLQETQYF
TRBV5-1,TRBJ2-2,CASSPGTRDTGELFF
TRBV27,TRBJ1-5,CASSPALDNQPQHF
TRBV20-1,TRBJ2-3,CSALSDLIDTQYF
TRBV7-2,TRBJ2-7,CASSLLTGLAGINAYEQYF
TRBV12-3/TRBV12-4,TRBJ2-1,CASRIGTSGSNEQFF
TRBV28,TRBJ1-2,CASSTEQDGYTF
TRBV5-1,TRBJ2-3,CASSLGRLAGSPDTQYF
TRBV20-1,TRBJ2-3,CSARRGSGTSTDTQYF
TRBV7-9,TRBJ2-1,CASSSDGTERINEQFF
TRBV20-1,TRBJ2-1,CSALIGGQGPNEQFF
TRBV6-1,TRBJ2-1,CASSVGRGSYNEQFF
TRBV5-1,TRBJ2-1,CASSSYDVGETLYNEQFF
TRBV24-1,TRBJ2-3,CATSDAGKSTDTQYF
TRBV20-1,TRBJ2-3,CSARLLDREWADTQYF